This TCR beta chain was observed in a study of cytotoxic CD8 clonotypes in ibrutinib-treated CLL. Study at large: Productive templates averaged approximately 260,000 per sample, and productive rearrangements 90,000 to 95,000.

This clone was counted between two and nine times. Its target is not known. This CDR3 is 15 amino acids long. J lost 7 bases, V lost 0 bases, and 3 bases had no gene match. Per the germline V gene, CDR1 is MGHRA and CDR2 is YSYEKL. Whole-study results and caveats: Patients showed higher baseline clonality than age-matched healthy donors, and it tracked circulating CD8+ T-cell counts.

The table came from immunoSEQ multiplex PCR; TCRdb's copy has only in-frame clones and leaves some out. The sample holds some 130,000 clones, 70% to 90% seen once. The V call is TRBV4-1, the J call TRBJ1-5; 10 positions match TRBD1. This material consisted of PBMCs, taken after 24 months of ibrutinib treatment. This clonotype was obtained from a human donor with chronic lymphocytic leukemia. As DNA, the CDR3 is TGCGCCAGCAGCCAAGAGACAGGGGGCGTCCAGCCCCAGCATTTT. This codes for CASSQETGGVQPQHF.